A selection of T cell receptor beta chains follows, all from one sample in a study of blood T cell repertoires in COVID-19. Assay used: immunoSEQ multiplex PCR; TCRdb lists only in-frame clones, some missing. The table shows over 200,000 clones, with about 90% occurring only once. Material for sequencing was peripheral blood. The receptors derive from a woman younger than 45 who had recovered from COVID-19. Each CDR3 is given with its conserved first and last residue. Each record gives: CDR3 protein, CDR3 DNA, D gene, clone size, V gene, J gene. D genes are given only for firm matches. Size is stated for part of the rows, as once, few or many counts, or as a class when the clone is expanded.

CASNLRGSITDTQYF,TGTGCCAGCAATTTACGGGGGTCTATCACAGATACGCAGTATTTT,NA,NA,TRBV13,TRBJ2-3
CASSLAASGGVEEQFF,TGCGCCAGCAGCTTGGCCGCTAGCGGGGGGGTTGAGGAGCAGTTCTTC,TRBD2,NA,TRBV5-1,TRBJ2-1
CASSLGTGGWQETQYF,TGCGCCAGCAGCTTGGGCACAGGGGGATGGCAAGAGACCCAGTACTTC,TRBD1,NA,TRBV5-1,TRBJ2-5
CASSILSDASGNTIYF,TGTGCCAGTAGTATACTCAGTGATGCCTCTGGAAACACCATATATTTT,NA,NA,TRBV19,TRBJ1-3
CASSQGTSGGYTDTQYF,TGTGCCAGCAGCCAGGGGACTAGCGGGGGTTACACAGATACGCAGTATTTT,TRBD2,NA,TRBV11-2,TRBJ2-3
CASSGGQGSSSYEQYF,TGCGCCAGCAGTGGGGGACAGGGGTCAAGCTCCTACGAGCAGTACTTC,TRBD1,NA,TRBV10-1,TRBJ2-7
CASRGTGLSNQPQHF,TGTGCCAGTAGGGGGACAGGCCTTAGCAATCAGCCCCAGCATTTT,TRBD1,NA,TRBV19,TRBJ1-5
CASSSERQLAEAFF,TGTGCCAGCAGCTCCGAGAGACAGTTAGCTGAAGCTTTCTTT,NA,NA,TRBV7-9,TRBJ1-1
CSAAAGTGDLDEQFF,TGCAGCGCAGCCGCCGGGACAGGGGATCTCGATGAGCAGTTCTTC,TRBD1,NA,TRBV29-1,TRBJ2-1
CASSMSQGNNEQFF,TGTGCCAGCAGCATGTCGCAGGGAAACAATGAGCAGTTCTTC,NA,NA,TRBV2,TRBJ2-1
CASSLTGADEKLFF,TGTGCCAGCAGCCTAACAGGGGCGGATGAAAAACTGTTTTTT,TRBD1,NA,TRBV3-1/TRBV3-2,TRBJ1-4
CASSPSAGSNYGYTF,TGTGCCAGCAGCCCATCCGCCGGGTCTAACTATGGCTACACCTTC,NA,NA,TRBV6-5,TRBJ1-2
CASSLGGQRNEKLFF,TGTGCCAGCAGCTTAGGCGGACAGCGCAATGAAAAACTGTTTTTT,NA,once,TRBV7-6,TRBJ1-4
CASKFAGNEQYF,TGTGCCAGCAAATTCGCAGGGAACGAGCAGTACTTC,NA,NA,TRBV6-5,TRBJ2-7
CATSRVAPNEKLFF,TGTGCCACCAGCAGAGTAGCCCCGAATGAAAAACTGTTTTTT,NA,NA,TRBV15,TRBJ1-4
CASSQKRGGQPQHF,TGTGCCAGCAGCCAAAAGCGCGGGGGTCAGCCCCAGCATTTT,NA,NA,TRBV3-1/TRBV3-2,TRBJ1-5
CSVYSGGASNGELFF,TGCAGCGTATACAGCGGGGGGGCCTCGAACGGGGAGCTGTTTTTT,TRBD2,NA,TRBV29-1,TRBJ2-2
CASSTWDRLGEAFF,TGTGCCAGCAGTACCTGGGACAGGTTAGGCGAAGCTTTCTTT,TRBD1,NA,TRBV28,TRBJ1-1
CASKSGTGELFF,TGTGCCAGTAAATCGGGCACCGGGGAGCTGTTTTTT,NA,NA,TRBV19,TRBJ2-2
CASSPYQGSLNTEAFF,TGTGCCAGCAGCCCGTACCAGGGAAGTTTGAACACTGAAGCTTTCTTT,NA,NA,TRBV13,TRBJ1-1
CASTAGNTEAFF,TGTGCCAGTACCGCGGGGAACACTGAAGCTTTCTTT,NA,NA,TRBV19,TRBJ1-1
CASKGEPLNTEAFF,TGCGCCAGTAAGGGGGAGCCTTTGAACACTGAAGCTTTCTTT,NA,once,TRBV5-1,TRBJ1-1
CAISESGDLPTDTQYF,TGTGCCATCAGTGAGTCGGGGGACTTACCCACAGATACGCAGTATTTT,NA,NA,TRBV10-3,TRBJ2-3
CASSPPTGTTNEKLFF,TGTGCCAGCAGCCCGCCCACAGGTACAACTAATGAAAAACTGTTTTTT,NA,NA,TRBV7-9,TRBJ1-4
CASSSPTLAAYEQYF,TGTGCCAGCAGCTCCCCTACACTAGCGGCCTACGAGCAGTACTTC,TRBD2,few,TRBV5-4,TRBJ2-7
CASSRWGQAGNTIYF,TGTGCCAGCAGCCGGTGGGGACAGGCTGGAAACACCATATATTTT,TRBD1,NA,TRBV7-2,TRBJ1-3
CASSPSSPGNTIYF,TGTGCCAGCTCACCATCTTCTCCGGGAAACACCATATATTTT,NA,NA,TRBV18,TRBJ1-3
CASSISRSPNQPQHF,TGTGCCAGTAGTATATCCCGGTCCCCCAATCAGCCCCAGCATTTT,NA,NA,TRBV19,TRBJ1-5
CASSFDRGFSPLHF,TGTGCCAGCAGCTTTGACAGGGGTTTTTCACCCCTCCACTTT,TRBD1,few,TRBV7-9,TRBJ1-6
CASSPDRGLVGYTF,TGTGCCAGCAGCCCAGACAGGGGGCTCGTTGGCTACACCTTC,TRBD1,once,TRBV7-6,TRBJ1-2
CSVEDGGSGELFF,TGCAGCGTGGAGGACGGGGGGTCCGGGGAGCTGTTTTTT,TRBD2,NA,TRBV29-1,TRBJ2-2
CASSLAGGNYNEQFF,TGCGCCAGCAGCTTGGCGGGGGGCAACTACAATGAGCAGTTCTTC,NA,NA,TRBV5-1,TRBJ2-1
CASGGTGQQPQHF,TGTGCCAGCGGAGGGACAGGGCAACAGCCCCAGCATTTT,TRBD1,NA,TRBV2,TRBJ1-5
CASSEVRIRAFF,TGTGCCAGCAGTGAAGTTCGTATTCGGGCTTTCTTT,NA,NA,TRBV6-1,TRBJ1-1
CASNLRKPGELGTEAFF,TGTGCCAGCAATCTTCGAAAACCGGGTGAGTTGGGCACTGAAGCTTTCTTT,NA,NA,TRBV5-4,TRBJ1-1
CASSPMNEQYF,TGTGCCAGCAGTCCTATGAACGAGCAGTACTTC,NA,NA,TRBV6-5,TRBJ2-7
CASSQAGAETQYF,TGCGCCAGCAGCCAAGCTGGGGCGGAGACCCAGTACTTC,NA,NA,TRBV4-3,TRBJ2-5
CASSPYTGELFF,TGCGCCAGCAGTCCTTACACCGGGGAGCTGTTTTTT,NA,NA,TRBV5-1,TRBJ2-2
CASSSASTGGRETQYF,TGTGCCAGCTCATCCGCCTCGACAGGGGGTAGAGAGACCCAGTACTTC,TRBD1,NA,TRBV18,TRBJ2-5
CASGGTGDSIQYF,TGTGCCAGCGGAGGGACAGGGGATAGCATTCAGTACTTC,TRBD1,NA,TRBV6-5,TRBJ2-4